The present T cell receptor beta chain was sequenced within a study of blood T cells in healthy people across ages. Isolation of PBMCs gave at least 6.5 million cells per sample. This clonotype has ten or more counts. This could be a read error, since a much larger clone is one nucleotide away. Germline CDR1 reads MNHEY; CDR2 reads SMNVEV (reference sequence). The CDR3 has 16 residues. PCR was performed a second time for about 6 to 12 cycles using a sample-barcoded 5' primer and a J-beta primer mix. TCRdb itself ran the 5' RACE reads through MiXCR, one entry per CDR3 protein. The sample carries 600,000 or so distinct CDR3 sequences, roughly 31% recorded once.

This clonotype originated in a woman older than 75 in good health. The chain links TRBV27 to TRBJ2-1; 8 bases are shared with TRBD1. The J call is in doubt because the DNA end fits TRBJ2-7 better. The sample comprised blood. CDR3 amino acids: CASSLAAGGKYNEQYF. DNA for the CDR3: TGTGCCAGCAGTTTAGCTGCAGGGGGCAAATACAATGAGCAGTACTTC.